Listed below are T cell receptor beta chains from one sample, sequenced in a study of blood T cell repertoires in COVID-19. The repertoire was sequenced with immunoSEQ multiplex PCR; TCRdb's copy has only in-frame clones and lacks some. Here the sample spans 200,000 or so clones, approximately 88% being singletons. Sample: PBMCs or T cells enriched from blood (not recorded which). Receptors were obtained from a woman aged 35 to 49 with acute COVID-19. Each CDR3 is given with its conserved first and last residue. The D gene is left open where the match is weak. Clone size is shown for a subset of rows, as once, few, many or a class of expanded clone.

D gene	V gene	clone size	J gene	CDR3 protein	CDR3 DNA
-	TRBV6-5	-	TRBJ1-6	CASLPPGTSNSPLHF	TGTGCCAGCCTGCCTCCCGGGACAAGTAATTCACCCCTCCACTTT
TRBD1	TRBV19	once	TRBJ2-2	CASSQTGAGGELFF	TGTGCCAGTAGTCAGACAGGGGCAGGCGGGGAGCTGTTTTTT
-	TRBV18	-	TRBJ1-1	CASSPREGTEAFF	TGTGCCAGCTCACCCAGGGAGGGCACTGAAGCTTTCTTT
TRBD2	TRBV30	once	TRBJ2-1	CAWRETSGIRVYNEQFF	TGTGCCTGGAGAGAGACTAGCGGGATAAGGGTCTACAATGAGCAGTTCTTC
-	TRBV18	-	TRBJ1-2	CASSPGTDPYGYTF	TGTGCCAGCTCACCTGGTACAGATCCCTATGGCTACACCTTC
-	TRBV12-3/TRBV12-4	-	TRBJ1-1	CASSSSQGRAFF	TGTGCCAGCAGCTCCTCACAGGGAAGGGCTTTCTTT
-	TRBV6-4	few	TRBJ2-3	CASRDSVGTQYF	TGTGCCAGCAGGGATAGCGTTGGTACGCAGTATTTT
-	TRBV6-5	-	TRBJ1-1	CVVQEGFTEAFF	TGTGTCGTCCAGGAAGGATTCACTGAAGCTTTCTTT
-	TRBV7-2	-	TRBJ1-2	CASSLGGFRYTF	TGTGCCAGCAGCTTAGGAGGGTTCCGCTACACCTTC
-	TRBV7-2	once	TRBJ2-1	CASSLEVRNEQFF	TGTGCCAGCAGCTTAGAAGTCCGGAATGAGCAGTTCTTC
TRBD1	TRBV4-1	-	TRBJ1-3	CASSHQPGQRSGNTIYF	TGCGCCAGCAGCCACCAACCGGGACAGAGATCTGGAAACACCATATATTTT
TRBD1	TRBV6-5	-	TRBJ1-2	CASSYLEDRGRGYTF	TGTGCCAGCAGTTACCTCGAGGACAGGGGTCGGGGCTACACCTTC
TRBD1	TRBV19	-	TRBJ1-4	CAIRDREAQKLFF	TGTGCCATTCGGGACAGGGAGGCTCAAAAACTGTTTTTT
TRBD1	TRBV6-5	-	TRBJ2-3	CAGDRGAGSTDTQYF	TGTGCCGGCGACAGGGGCGCCGGGAGCACAGATACGCAGTATTTT
TRBD1	TRBV5-4	-	TRBJ1-6	CASSLEWQGDSPLHF	TGTGCCAGCAGCTTGGAGTGGCAGGGGGATTCACCCCTCCACTTT
-	TRBV24-1	-	TRBJ1-2	CATILSDRLYGYTF	TGTGCCACCATCTTATCGGACAGATTATATGGCTACACCTTC
-	TRBV5-4	once	TRBJ1-1	CASSLAPSRATEAFF	TGTGCCAGCAGCTTGGCACCGAGCAGGGCTACTGAAGCTTTCTTT
TRBD2	TRBV19	-	TRBJ2-5	CASQPSGGYQETQYF	TGTGCCAGTCAACCTAGCGGGGGGTACCAAGAGACCCAGTACTTC
-	TRBV3-1/TRBV3-2	-	TRBJ1-1	CASSQWAQGNTEAFF	TGTGCCAGCAGCCAATGGGCCCAGGGTAACACTGAAGCTTTCTTT
-	TRBV5-1	-	TRBJ2-7	CASSSISSHSSYEQYF	TGCGCCAGCAGCTCGATAAGCTCTCATAGCTCCTACGAGCAGTACTTC
-	TRBV4-1	-	TRBJ1-5	CASSQGRAAGRQPQHF	TGCGCCAGCAGCCAAGGTCGGGCTGCGGGTCGTCAGCCCCAGCATTTT
TRBD1	TRBV3-1/TRBV3-2	few	TRBJ1-6	CASRGQISPLHF	TGTGCCAGCAGGGGACAGATTTCACCCCTCCACTTT
-	TRBV6-5	few	TRBJ1-4	CASSYSWQGNEKLFF	TGTGCCAGCAGTTACTCGTGGCAGGGTAATGAAAAACTGTTTTTT
-	TRBV10-3	-	TRBJ2-1	CATEEKALFLRSSYNEQFF	TGTGCCACGGAGGAGAAGGCCCTATTCCTAAGGAGCTCCTACAATGAGCAGTTCTTC
-	TRBV15	once	TRBJ2-5	CATSRDLVGSVTTQYF	TGTGCCACCAGCAGAGATCTGGTAGGCAGCGTGACGACCCAGTACTTC
-	TRBV24-1	-	TRBJ1-5	CATSAPADSQPQHF	TGTGCCACCAGTGCTCCCGCGGACAGCCAGCCCCAGCATTTT
-	TRBV30	once	TRBJ2-1	CAWSDATSQFF	TGTGCCTGGAGTGATGCTACGTCGCAGTTCTTC
TRBD1	TRBV19	-	TRBJ1-5	CASSRTTGSGNQPQHF	TGTGCCAGTAGTAGGACGACAGGGAGTGGAAATCAGCCCCAGCATTTT
TRBD1	TRBV11-2	-	TRBJ1-2	CASSFGQGVGGYTF	TGTGCCAGCAGCTTCGGACAGGGAGTAGGTGGCTACACCTTC
TRBD1	TRBV6-2/TRBV6-3	-	TRBJ2-1	CASSPTGSISNEQFF	TGTGCCAGCAGCCCGACAGGGAGTATTTCAAATGAGCAGTTCTTC
TRBD1	TRBV5-1	few	TRBJ1-1	CASSLDGTGLNTEAFF	TGCGCCAGCAGCTTGGATGGGACAGGGCTGAACACTGAAGCTTTCTTT
-	TRBV9	-	TRBJ2-2	CASSVVPGDTGELFF	TGTGCCAGCAGCGTGGTTCCAGGGGACACCGGGGAGCTGTTTTTT
-	TRBV5-1	-	TRBJ1-3	CASSLAGSDSGNTIYF	TGCGCCAGCAGCTTGGCAGGGTCCGACTCTGGAAACACCATATATTTT
TRBD1	TRBV6-2/TRBV6-3	-	TRBJ2-7	CASSTDRGSYEQYF	TGTGCCAGCAGTACCGACAGGGGCTCCTACGAGCAGTACTTC
TRBD1	TRBV29-1	-	TRBJ1-2	CSVEVRTGFYGYTF	TGCAGCGTTGAAGTTCGGACAGGGTTCTATGGCTACACCTTC
-	TRBV3-1/TRBV3-2	few	TRBJ1-1	CASSQVSVNTEAFF	TGTGCCAGCAGCCAAGTATCAGTGAACACTGAAGCTTTCTTT
TRBD2	TRBV7-2	-	TRBJ2-5	CASSLGLAGALETQYF	TGTGCCAGCAGCTTAGGACTAGCGGGGGCTTTAGAGACCCAGTACTTC
-	TRBV7-2	-	TRBJ2-1	CASTLPSSYNEQFF	TGTGCCAGCACCCTTCCGAGCTCCTACAATGAGCAGTTCTTC
TRBD2	TRBV28	-	TRBJ2-4	CASSYGRGGGAKNIQYF	TGTGCCAGCAGTTATGGGCGGGGGGGAGGAGCCAAAAACATTCAGTACTTC
-	TRBV4-3	-	TRBJ1-1	CASSQERWTEAFF	TGCGCCAGCAGCCAAGAAAGGTGGACTGAGGCTTTCTTT
TRBD1	TRBV19	-	TRBJ2-2	CASNTGGTGELFF	TGTGCCAGTAATACAGGGGGCACCGGGGAGCTGTTTTTT
-	TRBV7-2	-	TRBJ2-1	CASSPRRTASYNEQFF	TGTGCCAGCAGCCCTCGGAGGACTGCGTCCTACAATGAGCAGTTCTTC
TRBD1	TRBV7-2	few	TRBJ1-1	CASSPLGQGIEAFF	TGTGCCAGCAGCCCGCTGGGACAGGGGATTGAAGCTTTCTTT
-	TRBV24-1	-	TRBJ1-5	CATSAALDNQPQHF	TGTGCCACCAGTGCTGCCCTAGACAATCAGCCCCAGCATTTT
TRBD1	TRBV7-9	-	TRBJ1-3	CASSPRDRHSGNTIYF	TGTGCCAGCAGCCCCCGGGACAGGCACTCTGGAAACACCATATATTTT
TRBD2	TRBV19	-	TRBJ2-3	CASSPGLALPRDTQYF	TGTGCCAGTAGTCCGGGACTAGCGCTGCCTAGGGATACGCAGTATTTT
TRBD2	TRBV11-2	-	TRBJ2-5	CASSPTSGGWETQYF	TGTGCCAGCAGCCCTACTAGCGGAGGGTGGGAGACCCAGTACTTC
TRBD1	TRBV10-3	-	TRBJ2-2	CAVTGGNTGELFF	TGTGCCGTGACAGGGGGGAACACCGGGGAGCTGTTTTTT
-	TRBV3-1/TRBV3-2	-	TRBJ1-1	CASSQGLQGNTEAFF	TGTGCCAGCAGCCAAGGTTTACAGGGGAACACTGAAGCTTTCTTT
-	TRBV12-5	once	TRBJ2-2	CASGLVTRGLNYSTGELFF	TGTGCTAGTGGTTTGGTAACCCGGGGTCTAAACTATAGCACCGGGGAGCTGTTTTTT
-	TRBV5-5	-	TRBJ1-2	CASSLFSGAANYGYTF	TGTGCCAGCAGCTTGTTCAGCGGGGCCGCTAACTATGGCTACACCTTC
-	TRBV12-3/TRBV12-4	-	TRBJ1-2	CASRRGSDYGYTF	TGTGCCAGCCGTAGAGGATCGGACTATGGCTACACCTTC
TRBD1	TRBV6-2/TRBV6-3	-	TRBJ2-2	CASSRQGGSKSGELFF	TGTGCCAGCAGTCGACAGGGGGGCTCGAAGTCCGGGGAGCTGTTTTTT
-	TRBV3-1/TRBV3-2	-	TRBJ1-6	CASSQDRQEADSPLHF	TGTGCCAGCAGCCAAGACCGACAGGAGGCAGATTCACCCCTCCACTTT
-	TRBV18	-	TRBJ1-1	CASTSGVDEAFF	TGTGCCAGCACCTCAGGGGTTGATGAAGCTTTCTTT
TRBD2	TRBV2	-	TRBJ2-1	CASTLAGAYNEQFF	TGTGCCAGCACACTAGCGGGGGCCTACAATGAGCAGTTCTTC
-	TRBV15	-	TRBJ1-4	CATSREERGGGEKLFF	TGTGCCACCAGCAGAGAGGAGAGGGGGGGAGGAGAAAAACTGTTTTTT
TRBD2	TRBV19	-	TRBJ2-1	CANASGGAFGEQFF	TGTGCCAATGCTAGCGGGGGGGCCTTTGGTGAGCAGTTCTTC
TRBD1	TRBV6-5	-	TRBJ1-5	CASSSDRGQQPQHF	TGTGCCAGCAGCAGTGACAGGGGGCAACAGCCCCAGCATTTT
-	TRBV5-6	-	TRBJ2-1	CASSFAGSVSYNEQFF	TGTGCCAGCAGCTTCGCCGGGAGTGTCTCCTACAATGAGCAGTTCTTC